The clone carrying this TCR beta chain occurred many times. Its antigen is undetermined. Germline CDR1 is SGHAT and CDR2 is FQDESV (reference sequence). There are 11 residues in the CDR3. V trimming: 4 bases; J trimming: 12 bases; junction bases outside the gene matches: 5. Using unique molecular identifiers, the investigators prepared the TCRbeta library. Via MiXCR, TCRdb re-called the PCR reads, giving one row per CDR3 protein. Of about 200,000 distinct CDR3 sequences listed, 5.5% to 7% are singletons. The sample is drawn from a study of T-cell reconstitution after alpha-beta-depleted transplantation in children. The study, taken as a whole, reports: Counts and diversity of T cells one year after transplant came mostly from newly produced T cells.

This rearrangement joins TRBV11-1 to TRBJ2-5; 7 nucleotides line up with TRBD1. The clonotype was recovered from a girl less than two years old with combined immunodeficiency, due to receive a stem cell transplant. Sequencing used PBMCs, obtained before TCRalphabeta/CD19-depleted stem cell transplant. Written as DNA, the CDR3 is TGTGCCAGCAGCTCGACAGGGCCCGAGTACTTC. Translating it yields CASSSTGPEYF.